A single sample gave rise to the 15 T cell receptor beta chains below, sequenced in a study of T cell clonality in common variable immunodeficiency. Produced via immunoSEQ multiplex PCR; TCRdb's table is partial and in-frame only. The sample contains about 52,000 clones, none of them singletons. The sequenced sample consisted of peripheral blood mononuclear cells. The receptor source for this set is a person aged 18-70 years in good health.

This clone was picked up many times. Sequencing ends 3 residues short of the CDR3 end; the germline J gene provides the rest. The chain combines TRBV5-1 with TRBJ1-6; 8 positions agree with TRBD1. This CDR3 spans 15 amino acids. The germline V gene encodes CDR1 SGHRS and CDR2 YFSETQ. J lost 8 bases, V lost 5 bases, and 9 bases had no gene match. Partial CDR3 DNA: TGCGCCAGCAGTGCTCAGGGGGCTGGGGATTCACCC. Translating it yields CASSAQGAGDSP. The full-length CDR3 reads as CASSAQGAGDSPLHF.

This clone was picked up many times. The CDR3 end falls 3 residues outside the read, so it is completed with the germline J gene. The chain combines TRBV5-4 with TRBJ2-7, with 8 bases identical to TRBD1. The CDR3 covers 15 residues. Germline V gene lookup returns CDR1 SGHNT and CDR2 YYREEE (reference sequence). V lost 3 bases, J lost 2 bases, and 7 bases stayed unmatched. CDR3 region: CASSSRTGNPYEQYF. Partial CDR3 DNA: TGTGCCAGCAGCTCCAGGACAGGGAACCCCTACGAG.

This clone turned up a few times. The CDR3 extends 3 residues past the end of the read, so its final part is completed from the germline J gene. The chain uses TRBV18 and TRBJ1-2, with D unclear. This CDR3 spans 16 amino acids. Germline CDR1 is KGHSH and CDR2 is LQKENI. The DNA read from the CDR3 is TGTGCCAGCTCACGCGATACTAGCGGGAGCGGAGGCGAC. Residues: CASSRDTSGSGGD. The whole CDR3 sequence reads CASSRDTSGSGGDYTF.

This clone has more than one count but fewer than ten. The CDR3 goes on 3 residues after the read ends, and that part is filled in from the germline J gene. J is TRBJ2-2 and V is TRBV30; 8 bases are a match to TRBD1. V trimming: 4 bases; J trimming: 2 bases; junction bases outside the gene matches: 6. The CDR3 consists of 15 residues. Germline V gene sequence: CDR1 GTSNPN, CDR2 SVGIG (reference sequence). CDR3 DNA, as far as it was read: TGTGCCTGGACCAGGACAGGGACCAACACCGGGGAG. It is translated as CAWTRTGTNTGE. The whole CDR3 sequence reads CAWTRTGTNTGELFF. The complete variable domain, with remaining parts taken from reference TRBV30 and TRBJ2-2, reads SQTIHQWPATLVQPVGSPLSLECTVEGTSNPNLYWYRQAAGRGLQLLFYSVGIGQISSEVPQNLSASRPQDRQFILSSKKLLLSDSGFYLCAWTRTGTNTGELFFGEGSRLTVL.

This clone was observed many times. Sequencing ends 3 residues short of the CDR3 end; the germline J gene provides the rest. V is TRBV20-1 and J is TRBJ1-5; D gene unclear. Germline assignment: CDR1 DFQATT and CDR2 SNEGSKA (reference sequence). V was shortened by 4 bases and J by 0 bases, with 16 bases between the two germline ends. The CDR3 has 16 amino acids. The CDR3 loop is CSAIPRGPYSNQPQHF. Partial CDR3 DNA: TGCAGTGCTATTCCGCGGGGTCCCTATAGCAATCAGCCC.

At least ten counts were recorded for this clone. The sequence runs out 3 residues before the end of the CDR3; the remainder is reconstructed from the germline J gene. The chain employs TRBV13 and TRBJ1-2; 7 bases align to TRBD1. V trimming: 2 bases; J trimming: 4 bases; junction bases outside the gene matches: 7. The CDR3 sequence is 15 residues long. Germline V CDR1 and CDR2: PRHDT, FYEKMQ (reference sequence). The covered CDR3 bases are TGTGCCAGCAGCTTAAGAGGGGGCGCGGGCTATGGC. It translates to CASSLRGGAGYG. Given in full, the CDR3 is CASSLRGGAGYGYTF. The variable domain in full, completed from reference TRBV13 and TRBJ1-2, reads AAGVIQSPRHLIKEKRETATLKCYPIPRHDTVYWYQQGPGQDPQFLISFYEKMQSDKGSIPDRFSAQQFSDYHSELNMSSLELGDSALYFCASSLRGGAGYGYTFGSGTRLTVV.

This clone was seen at least ten times. The missing CDR3 end, 3 residues past where the read stops, is filled in from the germline J gene. The rearrangement uses TRBV10-3 and TRBJ2-1, with 11 bases lining up with TRBD2. V lost 8 bases, J lost 5 bases, and 2 bases stayed unmatched. The CDR3 covers 13 residues. CDR1 is ENHRY, CDR2 SYGVKD, per germline. The part of the CDR3 DNA that was read is TGTGCCATCGTAGCGGGAGGGAACAATGAG. Translation: CAIVAGGNNE. The whole CDR3 is CAIVAGGNNEQFF.

This clone was seen repeatedly, ten times or more. The sequenced fragment ends 3 residues before the CDR3 boundary, so the rest is inferred from the germline J gene. The chain couples TRBV5-1 to TRBJ1-1; 9 nucleotides match TRBD1. This CDR3 contains 14 residues. Germline CDR1 reads SGHRS; CDR2 reads YFSETQ. Trimming removed 3 bases from V and 3 bases from J; junction bases left unmatched: 3. The CDR3 loop is CASSWDRADTEAFF. The CDR3 bases that were read are TGCGCCAGCAGCTGGGACAGGGCGGACACTGAA.

In its sample, this clone was seen many times. The read terminates 3 residues ahead of where the CDR3 ends, so the germline J gene completes it. The V call is TRBV30, the J call TRBJ2-2, with 12 bases identical to TRBD2. Germline CDR1 reads GTSNPN; CDR2 reads SVGIG (reference sequence). The CDR3 covers 15 residues. J lost 5 bases, V lost 4 bases, and 5 bases had no gene match. This chain's CDR3 is CAWTATSGRTGELFF. Partial CDR3 DNA: TGTGCCTGGACCGCTACTAGCGGGAGGACCGGGGAG.

This clone appeared many times. The sequenced CDR3 bases are TGTGCCAGCAGCACCGGGACTAGCGGGAGGGTGACC. Translated: CASSTGTSGRVT. The complete CDR3 reads CASSTGTSGRVTQYF. This chain uses TRBV7-2 with TRBJ2-5; TRBD2 matches at 16 bases. The read finishes 3 residues shy of the CDR3 end, and the germline J gene is used to complete it. The CDR3 length is 15 residues. Trimming at V came to 5 bases and at J to 7 bases, leaving 4 bases not matched to a gene. CDR1 and CDR2 (germline): SGHTA, FQGNSA.

This clone came up many times. The CDR3 is cut off 3 residues early in the read; its end comes from the germline J gene. The rearrangement links TRBV29-1 to TRBJ1-2; TRBD1 matches at 10 bases. J lost 6 bases, V lost 0 bases, and 10 bases had no gene match. The CDR3 has 16 residues. Germline CDR1 SQVTM, CDR2 ANQGSEA. The covered CDR3 bases are TGCAGCGTTGAAGATTTTCGGGGACAGGGGATGAATGGC. Protein sequence: CSVEDFRGQGMNG. The whole CDR3 reads CSVEDFRGQGMNGYTF.

This clone was seen repeatedly, ten times or more. Coverage ceases 3 residues before the CDR3 finishes, and the germline J gene fills in the end. V is TRBV5-4 and J is TRBJ2-3, with D possibly being TRBD1 (5 bases). Germline CDR1 is SGHNT and CDR2 is YYREEE (reference sequence). The V gene lost 3 bases and the J gene lost 4 bases, with 12 bases spanning the gap. The CDR3 spans 14 residues. CDR3: CASSSQTDADTQYF. The CDR3 DNA, read in part, is TGTGCCAGCAGCTCGCAGACAGACGCAGATACG. Drawing the rest from reference TRBV5-4 and TRBJ2-3, the complete variable domain is ETGVTQSPTHLIKTRGQQVTLRCSSQSGHNTVSWYQQALGQGPQFIFQYYREEENGRGNFPPRFSGLQFPNYSSELNVNALELDDSALYLCASSSQTDADTQYFGPGTRLTVL.

This clone came up many times. Coverage ceases 3 residues before the CDR3 finishes, and the germline J gene fills in the end. V usage is TRBV6-1 and J usage is TRBJ1-6, with 9 nucleotides matching TRBD1. The CDR3 is made up of 14 amino acids. Germline CDR1 and CDR2: MNHNS and SASEGT. Germline trimming cut 0 bases from V and 9 bases from J; bases unmatched to any gene: 0. The covered CDR3 bases are TGTGCCAGCAGTGAAGCACAGGGGGCTTCACCC. Protein: CASSEAQGASP. From start to end, the CDR3 is CASSEAQGASPLHF.

At least ten counts were recorded for this clone. Read coverage stops 3 residues before the CDR3 terminus; the germline J gene supplies the remainder. The gene calls are TRBV7-3 and TRBJ1-1, with 7 bases fitting TRBD1. The germline V gene has CDR1 SGHTA and CDR2 FQGTGA. The CDR3 covers 14 residues. The V segment lost 5 bases and the J segment 3 bases; nucleotides outside the gene matches: 6. The CDR3 loop reads CASSKDRIDTEAFF. Incomplete CDR3 DNA: TGTGCCAGCAGCAAGGACAGGATAGACACTGAA.

This clone was recorded a few times. The read terminates 3 residues ahead of where the CDR3 ends, so the germline J gene completes it. V is TRBV7-2 and J is TRBJ1-2, with unresolved D. CDR1 SGHTA and CDR2 FQGNSA come from the germline V gene. CDR3 length: 15 amino acids. Trimming removed 1 base at V and 1 base at J, with 10 bases between. CDR3 DNA (partial): TGTGCCAGCAGCTTAGTATTTTTAAATAACTATGGC. Translated: CASSLVFLNNYG. The CDR3 in full is CASSLVFLNNYGYTF.